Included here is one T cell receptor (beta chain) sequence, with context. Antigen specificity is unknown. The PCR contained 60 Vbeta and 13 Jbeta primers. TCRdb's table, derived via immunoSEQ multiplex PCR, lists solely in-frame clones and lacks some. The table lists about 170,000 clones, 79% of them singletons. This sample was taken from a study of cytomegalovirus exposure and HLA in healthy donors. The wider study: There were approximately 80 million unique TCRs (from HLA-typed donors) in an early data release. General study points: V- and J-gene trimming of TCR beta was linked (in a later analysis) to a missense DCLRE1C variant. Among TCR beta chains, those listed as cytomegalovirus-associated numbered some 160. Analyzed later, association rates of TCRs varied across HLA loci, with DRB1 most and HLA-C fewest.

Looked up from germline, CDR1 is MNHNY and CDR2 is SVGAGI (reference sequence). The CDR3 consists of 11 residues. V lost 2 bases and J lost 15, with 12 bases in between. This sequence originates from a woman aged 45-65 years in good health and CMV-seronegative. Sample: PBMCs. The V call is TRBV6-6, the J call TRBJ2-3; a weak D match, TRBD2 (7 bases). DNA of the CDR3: TGTGCCAGCAGTTACGGGGGGGGCCATTATTTT. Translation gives CASSYGGGHYF.